The sequence of this TCR beta chain was determined in a study of T cell changes during pregnancy in multiple sclerosis. Profiled with immunoSEQ multiplex PCR; TCRdb holds only in-frame clones, not every one. The sample records 100,000 to 140,000 clones, roughly 90% being singletons. The CDR3 is 16 residues long. V lost 6 bases, J lost 6 bases, and 21 bases lay in between. Germline V CDR1 and CDR2: SNHLY, FYNNEI. This TCR was recovered from a female donor in good health, enrolled as a control in a pregnancy study. The chain joins TRBV2 to TRBJ1-3, with D uncertain. The specimen was peripheral blood, collected in the third trimester of pregnancy. The CDR3 region is CASSLEGSGLVNTIYF. In DNA, the CDR3 is TGTGCCAGCAGCCTTGAGGGCAGCGGACTCGTAAACACCATATATTTT.